This T cell receptor (beta chain) was observed in a study of blood T cell repertoires in COVID-19. Overall study context: The study drew acute and convalescent COVID-19 samples from the United States, Italy and Spain.

Using immunoSEQ multiplex PCR, the repertoire was profiled, and TCRdb retains in-frame clones only, with some absent. Of about 320,000 clones in the sample, less than 85% were seen once. This clone was seen only a few times. Participants came from about two dozen US areas, aged about 18 to 100 years. The CDR3 spans 15 residues. The V gene end was trimmed by 7 bases and the J gene end by 7 bases; junction bases not matched to a gene: 10. CDR1 is MNHNY, CDR2 SVGAGI, per germline (reference sequence). This TCR was recovered from a young woman who had been exposed to COVID-19. The rearrangement links TRBV6-6 to TRBJ1-2; TRBD1 aligns across 12 bases. What was sequenced was PBMCs or T cells enriched from blood (not recorded which). The CDR3 protein is CASTEGTGGGSGYTF. CDR3 DNA: TGTGCCAGCACCGAGGGGACAGGGGGCGGGAGTGGCTACACCTTC.